These 32 T cell receptor beta chains were all obtained from the same sample, sequenced in a study of T-cell reconstitution after alpha-beta-depleted transplantation in children. The TCRbeta library incorporated unique molecular identifiers. TCRdb re-derived calls from the PCR reads in MiXCR, one entry per CDR3 protein. This table has around 190,000 distinct CDR3 sequences, 6.6% appearing once. The sequencing used PBMCs, collected before TCRalphabeta/CD19-depleted stem cell transplant. The receptors derive from a boy younger than 10 with acute lymphoblastic leukemia, due to receive a stem cell transplant.

This clonotype came up a few times. V and J are TRBV3-1 and TRBJ2-3; tentatively, D is TRBD1 or TRBD2 (5 bases each). The CDR3 runs to 17 residues. V was pared by 3 bases and J by 2 bases, with 18 bases between. The germline V gene encodes CDR1 LGHDT and CDR2 YNNKEL (reference sequence). As DNA, the CDR3 is TGTGCCAGCAGCCAGGAAAGGCTGGGGGTTACCACAGATACGCAGTATTTT. Amino acids: CASSQERLGVTTDTQYF.

The sample holds a few counts of this clonotype. The rearrangement uses TRBV4-3 and TRBJ2-1, with 9 bases matching TRBD2. This CDR3 contains 15 residues. Germline V gene lookup returns CDR1 LGHNA and CDR2 YSLEER. The trim removed 1 base at V and 8 bases at J, leaving 6 bases unmatched. CDR3 DNA: TGCGCCAGCAGCCAAGGACTAGCGGCTGGGGATGAGCAGTTCTTC. This codes for CASSQGLAAGDEQFF.

There are many counts of this clonotype. The chain uses TRBV29-1 and TRBJ2-3; the D call may be TRBD1 or TRBD2 (5 bases each). V was shortened by 5 bases and J by 4 bases, with 10 bases between the two germline ends. Germline loops: CDR1 SQVTM, CDR2 ANQGSEA. This CDR3 is built from 12 residues. In DNA, the CDR3 is TGCAGCGTTCACGGGACGGCAGATACGCAGTATTTT. Its translation: CSVHGTADTQYF.

This clonotype appeared a few times. The chain uses TRBV5-6 and TRBJ2-2, with D perhaps TRBD1 (5 bases). The germline CDR1 and CDR2 sequences are SGHDT and YYEEEE. V lost 4 bases to trimming and J lost 7 bases, with 17 bases between them. CDR3 size: 15 residues. The CDR3 here is CASSPGPSGGGELFF. CDR3 nucleotides: TGTGCCAGCAGCCCAGGGCCTTCGGGCGGCGGGGAGCTGTTTTTT.

There are many counts of this clonotype. The chain couples TRBV7-2 to TRBJ2-4; tentatively, D is TRBD2 (6 bases). Between the trimmed V and J ends, which lost 1 base and 9 bases, there was a span of 25 bases. This CDR3 contains 18 residues. Germline V gives CDR1 SGHTA, CDR2 FQGNSA. CDR3 in amino acids: CASSLVPERMTDGGIQYF. CDR3 coding DNA: TGTGCCAGCAGCTTAGTACCCGAAAGAATGACCGACGGGGGCATTCAGTACTTC.

In this sample, this clonotype turned up a few times. The V gene is TRBV28, the J gene TRBJ1-2, with D maybe TRBD1 (6 bases). In germline, CDR1 is MDHEN, CDR2 SYDVKM. Trimming pared 5 bases from V and 8 bases from J, leaving 12 bases between. This CDR3 is built from 12 residues. CDR3 nucleotide sequence: TGTGCCAGCAGTACAGGGCGGCAAGGCTACACCTTC. As protein: CASSTGRQGYTF.

Many counts were recorded for this clonotype. The rearrangement uses TRBV19 and TRBJ1-1; D is unresolved. This CDR3 comprises 11 residues. Trimming shortened V by 9 bases and J by 4 bases, and 9 bases separated the two germline ends. In germline, CDR1 is LNHDA, CDR2 SQIVND (reference sequence). DNA for the CDR3: TGTGCCAGCTCTCACCTCACTGAAGCTTTCTTT. Amino acids: CASSHLTEAFF. The full variable domain, its missing parts supplied by reference TRBV19 and TRBJ1-1, is DGGITQSPKYLFRKEGQNVTLSCEQNLNHDAMYWYRQDPGQGLRLIYYSQIVNDFQKGDIAEGYSVSREKKESFPLTVTSAQKNPTAFYLCASSHLTEAFFGQGTRLTVV.

This clonotype occurred many times. This chain joins TRBV7-2 and TRBJ2-5; 12 bases are shared with TRBD2. The length of the CDR3 is 16 residues. The V gene's germline CDR1 is SGHTA and CDR2 FQGNSA. V gave up 5 bases and J gave up 5 bases; unmatched junction bases: 9. The CDR3 is CASSPGLAGRVETQYF. Written as DNA, the CDR3 is TGTGCCAGCAGCCCAGGACTAGCGGGGAGAGTCGAGACCCAGTACTTC.

The sample holds many counts of this clonotype. The chain couples TRBV7-2 to TRBJ2-5, with 8 positions matching TRBD1. There are 14 residues in the CDR3. The V gene's germline CDR1 is SGHTA and CDR2 FQGNSA. V was clipped by 4 bases and J by 2 bases; unmatched bases: 3. The CDR3 DNA reads TGTGCCAGCAGCTGGACAGGGTTACAAGAGACCCAGTACTTC. As protein: CASSWTGLQETQYF.

This clonotype was found many times. This chain connects TRBV6-2 or TRBV6-3 to TRBJ2-3; 10 bases fit TRBD2. The CDR3 has 16 amino acids. Germline V gives CDR1 MNHEY, CDR2 SVGEGT. V trimming: 2 bases; J trimming: 4 bases; junction bases outside the gene matches: 6. The chain's CDR3 is CASSYKREGPPDTQYF. The CDR3 DNA is TGTGCCAGCAGTTACAAGCGGGAGGGCCCTCCAGATACGCAGTATTTT.

This clonotype was counted between two and nine times. This chain connects TRBV7-9 to TRBJ2-5, with TRBD1 matching 7 bases. The V and J ends lost 1 base and 3 bases, in that order; junction bases with no gene match: 5. This CDR3 is 15 amino acids long. The V gene's germline CDR1 is SEHNR and CDR2 FQNEAQ (reference sequence). CDR3 bases: TGTGCCAGCAGCTTAGAAGGGACAGCCGAAGAGACCCAGTACTTC. Amino acid sequence: CASSLEGTAEETQYF.

This clonotype was found many times. The chain links TRBV28 to TRBJ2-7, with a weak D call TRBD2 (6 bases). Trimming removed 6 bases at V and 7 bases at J, with 16 bases between. This CDR3 spans 13 amino acids. Germline CDR1 reads MDHEN; CDR2 reads SYDVKM. The CDR3 DNA sequence: TGTGCCAGCAGCCCGGGGGAAGCTGGGGAGCAGTACTTC. Translation: CASSPGEAGEQYF. The full variable domain, with the rest looked up from reference TRBV28 and TRBJ2-7, is DVKVTQSSRYLVKRTGEKVFLECVQDMDHENMFWYRQDPGLGLRLIYFSYDVKMKEKGDIPEGYSVSREKKERFSLILESASTNQTSMYLCASSPGEAGEQYFGPGTRLTVT.

This clonotype was counted only a few times. This sequence joins TRBV12-3 or TRBV12-4 and TRBJ2-5; 8 bases map to TRBD1. J was trimmed by 5 bases and V by 7 bases; bases with no gene match: 15. CDR3 length: 16 residues. Here the CDR3 DNA reads TGTGCCAGCAACCTAGGACAGGGACTCTTCAGGGAGACCCAGTACTTC. This sequence encodes CASNLGQGLFRETQYF.

This clonotype was observed at least ten times. The chain uses TRBV3-1 and TRBJ2-7; 11 nucleotides align to TRBD2. The CDR3 length is 14 residues. CDR1 LGHDT and CDR2 YNNKEL come from the germline V gene (reference sequence). V dropped 5 bases and J dropped 6; count of bases not matched to a gene: 6. This CDR3 reads CASSATSGSGEQYF. DNA for the CDR3: TGTGCCAGCAGCGCCACTAGCGGGAGTGGCGAGCAGTACTTC.

The chain has TRBV7-2 and TRBJ2-5; possibly TRBD1 or TRBD2 for D (6 bases each). Per the germline V gene, CDR1 is SGHTA and CDR2 is FQGNSA. The CDR3 loop spans 15 amino acids. V lost 5 bases and J lost 5, with 18 bases in between. The CDR3 DNA reads as TGTGCCAGCAGCCTCCTGGGGGGCGCGGGGGAGACCCAGTACTTC. This gives the protein CASSLLGGAGETQYF.

This clonotype was seen repeatedly, ten times or more. This CDR3 fails to terminate in the conserved phenylalanine or tryptophan, so it likely reflects a read error. The DNA is left out, because the CDR3 cannot be placed on it with certainty; the CDR3 is given as TCRdb lists it. The chain is built from TRBV27 and TRBJ2-7; the table names TRBD1, a call not compared with the DNA. Germline V CDR1 and CDR2: MNHEY, SMNVEV (reference sequence). The CDR3 has 8 residues if both end residues are counted. The CDR3 region is CASSFPPS.

This clonotype was seen at least ten times. The CDR3 loop reads CASSLGSTGANVLTF. The CDR3 bases are TGTGCCAGCAGCTTAGGTTCAACTGGGGCCAACGTCCTGACTTTC. The genes are TRBV7-9 and TRBJ2-6; D is undetermined. Trimming stripped 1 base from V and 2 bases from J, with 6 bases between. Germline CDR1 is SEHNR and CDR2 is FQNEAQ (reference sequence). There are 15 residues in the CDR3.

In this sample, this clonotype turned up many times. The chain is built from TRBV20-1 and TRBJ2-3; 8 bases are shared with TRBD1. V lost 5 bases and J lost 3; bases outside the gene matches: 4. Germline V CDR1 and CDR2: DFQATT, SNEGSKA (reference sequence). The CDR3 has 13 residues. CDR3: CSAAGGRTDTQYF. The DNA of the CDR3 is TGCAGTGCTGCAGGGGGCAGGACAGATACGCAGTATTTT.

This clonotype was seen ten or more times. The J gene is TRBJ1-5, the V gene TRBV29-1; unclear D gene. The CDR3 loop spans 13 amino acids. Trimming removed 4 bases from V and 2 bases from J, with 9 bases in between. The germline gives CDR1 SQVTM, CDR2 ANQGSEA. The CDR3 DNA is TGCAGCGTTGGTGGAGTAGGCAATCAGCCCCAGCATTTT. Residues: CSVGGVGNQPQHF.

This clonotype was detected a few times. This rearrangement joins TRBV6-1 to TRBJ2-3; no clear D. Trimming removed 5 bases from V and 1 base from J, with 13 bases in between. This CDR3 comprises 15 residues. Germline assignment: CDR1 MNHNS and CDR2 SASEGT. CDR3 amino acids: CASSPDAGRTDTQYF. The CDR3 DNA reads as TGTGCCAGCAGTCCCGACGCAGGACGCACAGATACGCAGTATTTT.

This clonotype has a count of ten or more. The chain carries TRBV28 and TRBJ2-7; 15 bases align to TRBD2. The junction had 5 bases not matched to a gene; V was cut back by 1 base and J by 1 base. The germline CDR1 and CDR2 sequences are MDHEN and SYDVKM. This CDR3 has 18 amino acids. DNA for the CDR3: TGTGCCAGCAGTTTATACTACGGGACTAGCGGGGGGTCCTACGAGCAGTACTTC. This sequence encodes CASSLYYGTSGGSYEQYF.

This clonotype has at least ten counts. This chain joins TRBV29-1 and TRBJ1-2; TRBD1 matches 10 bases. The trim removed 7 bases at V and 4 bases at J, leaving 3 bases unmatched. The V gene's germline CDR1 is SQVTM and CDR2 ANQGSEA. CDR3 length equals 12 residues. CDR3 bases: TGCAGCGGCGGGACAGGGGTCTATGGCTACACCTTC. Its translation: CSGGTGVYGYTF. The whole variable domain, remainder taken from reference TRBV29-1 and TRBJ1-2, is SAVISQKPSRDICQRGTSLTIQCQVDSQVTMMFWYRQQPGQSLTLIATANQGSEATYESGFVIDKFPISRPNLTFSTLTVSNMSPEDSSIYLCSGGTGVYGYTFGSGTRLTVV.

Comment on this clonotype: The junction departs from germline at one end; a sequencing error may be responsible. The rearrangement links TRBV20-1 to TRBJ2-1; 9 bases match TRBD2. This CDR3 is built from 17 residues. The germline V gene has CDR1 DFQATT and CDR2 SNEGSKA (reference sequence). The DNA for the CDR3 is TGCTGTGCTAGAGAGGGGGCGGGGGGGCTGAGCACCACTGAGCAGTTCTTC. This translates into CCAREGAGGLSTTEQFF.

This clonotype was picked up many times. V gene TRBV7-3 combines with J gene TRBJ2-1; 7 bases agree with TRBD1. Trimming took 1 base from V and 8 from J; bases not matched to a gene: 14. This CDR3 is 17 amino acids long. CDR1 and CDR2 (germline): SGHTA, FQGTGA. In DNA form, the CDR3 reads TGTGCCAGCAGCTTAAGCCGCGCCTTACTTACAGGGGATGAGCAGTTCTTC. Translated, it gives CASSLSRALLTGDEQFF. The entire variable domain, with the rest obtained from reference TRBV7-3 and TRBJ2-1, is as follows: GAGVSQTPSNKVTEKGKYVELRCDPISGHTALYWYRQSLGQGPEFLIYFQGTGAADDSGLPNDRFFAVRPEGSVSTLKIQRTERGDSAVYLCASSLSRALLTGDEQFFGPGTRLTVL.

This clonotype was counted at least ten times. The chain links TRBV10-3 to TRBJ2-3; 11 bases map to TRBD2. This CDR3 is built from 15 residues. V gave up 7 bases and J gave up 0 bases; unmatched junction bases: 3. CDR1 ENHRY and CDR2 SYGVKD come from the germline V gene. CDR3 nucleotides: TGTGCCATCAAGGGGACTAGCGGAAGCACAGATACGCAGTATTTT. Amino acids: CAIKGTSGSTDTQYF.

This clonotype was counted between two and nine times. This chain connects TRBV7-2 to TRBJ2-1; 8 nucleotides match TRBD2. V shed 6 bases, J shed 3 bases, and the junction held 10 bases outside the gene matches. CDR1 and CDR2 from the germline V gene are SGHTA and FQGNSA. CDR3 length equals 16 residues. The CDR3 loop reads CASSRGGGRLYNEQFF. The CDR3 coding sequence is TGTGCCAGCAGTCGGGGGGGCGGGAGACTCTACAATGAGCAGTTCTTC. The full variable domain, its missing parts supplied by reference TRBV7-2 and TRBJ2-1, is GAGVSQSPSNKVTEKGKDVELRCDPISGHTALYWYRQSLGQGLEFLIYFQGNSAPDKSGLPSDRFSAERTGGSVSTLTIQRTQQEDSAVYLCASSRGGGRLYNEQFFGPGTRLTVL.

This clonotype has a count of ten or more. The J gene is TRBJ2-2, the V gene TRBV6-4; no definite D call. CDR3 length: 16 amino acids. V lost 3 bases and J 0 bases, leaving 11 bases between the germline ends. Germline V gene sequence: CDR1 MRHNA, CDR2 SNTAGT. Here the CDR3 DNA reads TGTGCCAGCAGTGAATGGTCGCATACGAACACCGGGGAGCTGTTTTTT. Amino acid sequence: CASSEWSHTNTGELFF.

Ten or more counts support this clonotype. V is TRBV20-1 and J is TRBJ2-1; no definite D call. The V and J ends lost 4 bases and 10 bases respectively, with 11 bases between them. The germline V gene encodes CDR1 DFQATT and CDR2 SNEGSKA (reference sequence). There are 11 residues in the CDR3. CDR3 nucleotides: TGCAGTGCTACCCCGGGCGTAGAGCAGTTCTTC. Translating gives CSATPGVEQFF.

This clonotype was counted many times. The genes are TRBV7-9 and TRBJ2-1; D gene uncertain. The CDR3 has 16 amino acids. V lost 5 bases and J 0 bases, leaving 14 bases between the germline ends. Germline V gives CDR1 SEHNR, CDR2 FQNEAQ (reference sequence). CDR3 in DNA: TGTGCCAGCAGCCCTTCAGAGGCCCGCTCCTACAATGAGCAGTTCTTC. Amino acid sequence: CASSPSEARSYNEQFF.

The chain couples TRBV6-1 to TRBJ1-2, with D tentatively TRBD1 (6 bases). Germline V gene sequence: CDR1 MNHNS, CDR2 SASEGT. Trimming took off 4 bases at V and 8 bases at J, with 14 bases between the two ends. The CDR3 has 13 amino acids. The CDR3 here is CASSALRGEGYTF. In DNA, the CDR3 is TGTGCCAGCAGTGCCCTCAGGGGAGAGGGCTACACCTTC.

This clonotype was seen at least ten times. CDR3 sequence: CASRTGVGQGYEQYF. Here the CDR3 DNA reads TGTGCCAGCAGGACGGGGGTGGGACAGGGGTACGAGCAGTACTTC. The chain joins TRBV7-2 to TRBJ2-7; 10 nucleotides line up with TRBD1. Trimming at V came to 6 bases and at J to 4 bases, leaving 9 bases not matched to a gene. Germline lookup yields CDR1 SGHTA and CDR2 FQGNSA. CDR3 length: 15 amino acids.

There are many counts of this clonotype. V usage is TRBV12-3 or TRBV12-4 and J usage is TRBJ2-3; D possibly corresponds to TRBD1 (6 bases). V was cut by 4 bases and J by 5 bases, with 16 bases left in between. The CDR3 covers 15 residues. The CDR3 DNA follows: TGTGCCAGCAGTTGGGACACTCTCGAGGGAGATACGCAGTATTTT. This sequence encodes CASSWDTLEGDTQYF.